One and the same sample provided the 26 T cell receptor beta chains below, sequenced in a study of identical twins. TCRdb re-called the 5' RACE reads with MiXCR, one entry per CDR3 protein. Of approximately 350,000 distinct CDR3 sequences in the sample, around 12% are singletons; the top ten hold approximately 7.6%. Separately, the same data were catalogued under a study of yellow fever vaccine responses in identical twins.

The sample taken for sequencing was CD8+ T cells sorted from blood. Receptors were obtained from a woman aged 18-30 years in good health.

This clonotype was observed a few times. The rearrangement uses TRBV27 and TRBJ2-1, with TRBD1 matching 8 bases. Germline V CDR1 and CDR2: MNHEY, SMNVEV (reference sequence). Germline trimming cut 3 bases from V and 2 bases from J; bases unmatched to any gene: 9. This CDR3 comprises 17 residues. Here the CDR3 reads CASSLHQGAGTYNEQFF. The CDR3 nucleotides read TGTGCCAGCAGTTTGCACCAGGGGGCGGGAACCTACAATGAGCAGTTCTTC.

The table lists this clonotype with many counts. The chain employs TRBV6-4 and TRBJ2-4, with D possibly being TRBD2 (5 bases). Germline CDR1 reads MRHNA; CDR2 reads SNTAGT. V lost 3 bases to trimming and J lost 9 bases, with 12 bases between them. The CDR3 has 13 amino acids. CDR3 nucleotide sequence: TGTGCCAGCAGTGAGGTCTCCCGGGGCATTCAGTACTTC. Translation gives CASSEVSRGIQYF.

This clonotype occurred a few times. CDR3 nucleotide sequence: TGCAGTGCTAGAGTTGAGGGGACCTACGAGCAGTACGTC. Translated: CSARVEGTYEQYV. V and J are TRBV20-1 and TRBJ2-7; D may correspond to TRBD1 or TRBD2 (5 bases each). The CDR3 extends over 13 amino acids. Germline values: CDR1 DFQATT, CDR2 SNEGSKA (reference sequence). The V and J ends lost 1 base and 2 bases respectively, with 9 bases between them.

The sample holds a few counts of this clonotype. The chain is built from TRBV7-9 and TRBJ2-3; D assignment may be TRBD1 or TRBD2 (5 bases each). The CDR3 is made up of 17 amino acids. Germline CDR1 SEHNR, CDR2 FQNEAQ (reference sequence). Deletions cut 7 bases from V and 0 bases from J, with 20 bases between. Written as DNA, the CDR3 is TGTGCCAGCACCGTGACACGGGACCCCACTAGCACAGATACGCAGTATTTT. Translated, it gives CASTVTRDPTSTDTQYF.

The chain links TRBV28 to TRBJ2-3; no firm D call. Germline values: CDR1 MDHEN, CDR2 SYDVKM. V shed 5 bases and J shed 2 bases, with 5 bases lying between them. The CDR3 has 12 amino acids. As DNA, the CDR3 is TGTGCCAGCAGTATTAACACAGATACGCAGTATTTT. The encoded protein is CASSINTDTQYF.

Only a few counts were recorded for this clonotype. The gene calls are TRBV20-1 and TRBJ2-3; TRBD2 agrees at 7 bases. Trimming at V came to 4 bases and at J to 6 bases, leaving 13 bases not matched to a gene. The V gene's germline CDR1 is DFQATT and CDR2 SNEGSKA (reference sequence). The CDR3 is made up of 15 amino acids. The CDR3 reads CSAKRDYSIQDTQYF. The CDR3 DNA reads as TGCAGTGCTAAACGGGACTACTCTATTCAGGATACGCAGTATTTT.

This clonotype was seen more than once but under ten times. The gene calls are TRBV15 and TRBJ2-2, with 8 bases aligning to TRBD2. In germline, CDR1 is LNHNV, CDR2 YYDKDF (reference sequence). Losses at the gene ends were 0 bases for V and 7 bases for J; bases not matched to a gene: 7. The CDR3 runs 16 residues. For the CDR3, the DNA is TGTGCCACCAGCAGAGATCCAAGCGGGAGCATCGGGGAGCTGTTTTTT. As protein: CATSRDPSGSIGELFF.

This clonotype was detected a few times. The rearrangement uses TRBV12-3 or TRBV12-4 and TRBJ2-1; D is undetermined. Trimming pared 5 bases from V and 6 bases from J, leaving 14 bases between. There are 14 residues in the CDR3. In nucleotides, the CDR3 is TGTGCCAGCAGTCTCAAGATCAATCGCAATGAGCAGTTCTTC. Translating it yields CASSLKINRNEQFF.

The chain combines TRBV11-2 with TRBJ2-2, with D perhaps TRBD2 (7 bases). V was pared by 2 bases and J by 3 bases, with 10 bases between. Germline V gene lookup returns CDR1 SGHAT and CDR2 FQNNGV. The length of the CDR3 is 15 residues. In DNA, the CDR3 is TGTGCCAGCAGCTTACAGGGGAGGGACACCGGGGAGCTGTTTTTT. It translates to CASSLQGRDTGELFF.

This clonotype was counted between two and nine times. The genes are TRBV11-2 and TRBJ2-7; a weak D match, TRBD2 (6 bases). The germline V gene encodes CDR1 SGHAT and CDR2 FQNNGV. The CDR3 is 13 amino acids. V gave up 4 bases and J gave up 1 base, with 8 bases separating them. The CDR3 spells CASSSGASYEQYF. DNA of the CDR3: TGTGCCAGCAGCTCGGGAGCGTCCTACGAGCAGTACTTC.

The chain combines TRBV7-8 with TRBJ1-1; 9 nucleotides align to TRBD1. Germline loops: CDR1 SGHVS, CDR2 FQNEAQ. J was trimmed by 0 bases and V by 5 bases; bases with no gene match: 7. This CDR3 is built from 16 residues. CDR3 DNA: TGTGCCAGCAGCACACCCGGGACAGGGATGAACACTGAAGCTTTCTTT. This sequence encodes CASSTPGTGMNTEAFF.

V gene TRBV20-1 combines with J gene TRBJ2-7, with 8 nucleotides matching TRBD1. Germline assignment: CDR1 DFQATT and CDR2 SNEGSKA (reference sequence). The trim removed 0 bases at V and 3 bases at J, leaving 7 bases unmatched. The CDR3 is 15 amino acids. The CDR3 DNA reads TGCAGTGCTAGAGAGGGTCGGACAGGGAGCTACGAGCAGTACGTC. This codes for CSAREGRTGSYEQYV.

The V gene is TRBV3-1, the J gene TRBJ1-1; D remains unclear. The CDR3 is 15 residues long. The ends were cut back, 1 base at V and 1 base at J, with 10 bases in the middle. Germline values: CDR1 LGHDT, CDR2 YNNKEL (reference sequence). CDR3 nucleotides: TGTGCCAGCAGCCAAGGGGCGCGGGAGAACACTGAAGCTTTCTTT. As protein: CASSQGARENTEAFF.

This clonotype was seen more than once but under ten times. The chain employs TRBV20-1 and TRBJ1-6; TRBD1 matches at 7 bases. The trim removed 0 bases at V and 10 bases at J, leaving 18 bases unmatched. Germline assignment: CDR1 DFQATT and CDR2 SNEGSKA (reference sequence). This CDR3 region has 18 residues. Here the CDR3 reads CSARDHEAPTGLSSPLHF. The CDR3 DNA sequence: TGCAGTGCTAGAGACCATGAGGCTCCGACAGGGCTCTCCTCACCCCTCCACTTT.

The table lists this clonotype with a few counts. V usage is TRBV24-1 and J usage is TRBJ1-1; D possibly corresponds to TRBD1 (5 bases). Trimming shortened V by 9 bases and J by 5 bases, and 12 bases separated the two germline ends. Per germline, CDR1 KGHDR and CDR2 SFDVKD. This CDR3 spans 12 amino acids. The CDR3 region has the DNA TGTGCCACCCGGGGGGGGGAAACTGAAGCTTTCTTT. Encoded protein: CATRGGETEAFF.

This clonotype was observed at least ten times. This chain links TRBV5-1 with TRBJ2-3; 10 positions match TRBD2. Per the germline V gene, CDR1 is SGHRS and CDR2 is YFSETQ. Trimming removed 0 bases from V and 1 base from J; junction bases left unmatched: 8. The CDR3 sequence is 18 residues long. The CDR3 bases are TGCGCCAGCAGCTTGGCAATTCCGAGCGGGGGGGGCACAGATACGCAGTATTTT. It codes for CASSLAIPSGGGTDTQYF.

This clonotype showed up just a few times. The genes are TRBV9 and TRBJ2-3; 7 bases agree with TRBD1. CDR1 and CDR2 (germline): SGDLS, YYNGEE. The V and J ends lost 0 bases and 0 bases, in that order; junction bases with no gene match: 4. The CDR3 loop spans 16 amino acids. CDR3 in amino acids: CASSVGDRASTDTQYF. The DNA of the CDR3 is TGTGCCAGCAGCGTAGGTGACAGGGCTAGCACAGATACGCAGTATTTT.

This clonotype has just a few counts. The chain recombines TRBV29-1 with TRBJ1-2, with D possibly TRBD1 on 5 matching bases. The length of the CDR3 is 12 residues. V was clipped by 7 bases and J by 7 bases, with 16 bases between them. The germline V gene has CDR1 SQVTM and CDR2 ANQGSEA. This CDR3 reads CSGIILRGGYTF. CDR3 coding DNA: TGCAGCGGGATCATCTTGAGGGGTGGCTACACCTTC.

This clonotype has at least ten counts. The chain is built from TRBV3-1 and TRBJ2-5; D is uncertain. Trimming stripped 4 bases from V and 1 base from J, with 19 bases between. This CDR3 is built from 17 residues. Germline assignment: CDR1 LGHDT and CDR2 YNNKEL (reference sequence). CDR3 sequence: CASSLVKMNSLQETQYF. The CDR3 bases are TGTGCCAGCAGCCTAGTCAAGATGAACAGCCTCCAAGAGACCCAGTACTTC.

Notes on this clonotype: A much larger clone sits a single nucleotide away, making a read error possible. V is TRBV12-3 or TRBV12-4 and J is TRBJ2-1; D not certain. With 8 bases removed from V and 8 bases from J, the gap between germline ends came to 22 bases. The CDR3 consists of 15 residues. The CDR3 spells CASGIGRWAADEQFF. CDR3 sequence (DNA): TGTGCCAGCGGGATCGGGCGGTGGGCGGCCGATGAGCAGTTCTTC.

This clonotype was observed a few times. The chain uses TRBV3-1 and TRBJ2-3, with a weak D call TRBD2 (6 bases). V was cut by 0 bases and J by 3 bases, with 16 bases left in between. The length of the CDR3 is 17 residues. The V gene's germline CDR1 is LGHDT and CDR2 YNNKEL (reference sequence). CDR3 protein: CASSQETLIAETDTQYF. As DNA, the CDR3 is TGTGCCAGCAGCCAAGAAACGCTAATAGCGGAGACAGATACGCAGTATTTT.

V gene TRBV25-1 combines with J gene TRBJ1-5, with 9 bases matching TRBD1. The CDR3 extends over 14 amino acids. V was clipped by 5 bases and J by 6 bases; unmatched bases: 5. The germline V gene encodes CDR1 MGHDK and CDR2 SYGVNS. CDR3 amino acids: CASSQTGGLQPQHF. DNA for the CDR3: TGTGCCAGCAGTCAGACAGGGGGTCTTCAGCCCCAGCATTTT.

The chain couples TRBV27 to TRBJ2-7, with 7 bases matching TRBD1. Germline values: CDR1 MNHEY, CDR2 SMNVEV (reference sequence). V lost 8 bases, J lost 6 bases, and 10 bases stayed unmatched. The CDR3 extends over 13 amino acids. As DNA, the CDR3 is TGTGCCAGCGGGTACAGGGGTTCTAGCGAGCAGTACTTC. Its translation is CASGYRGSSEQYF.

The rearrangement uses TRBV7-2 and TRBJ2-1; 8 bases agree with TRBD2. CDR1 and CDR2 (germline): SGHTA, FQGNSA. V lost 2 bases to trimming and J lost 10 bases; unmatched junction nucleotides: 7. There are 14 residues in the CDR3. The CDR3: CASSLFGGAWEQFF. DNA for the CDR3: TGTGCCAGCAGCTTATTCGGGGGGGCTTGGGAGCAGTTCTTC.

This clonotype showed up just a few times. The chain links TRBV5-5 to TRBJ1-5; D unclear. The V and J ends lost 2 bases and 0 bases respectively, with 9 bases between them. CDR3 size: 15 residues. Germline V gene lookup returns CDR1 SGHKS and CDR2 YYEKEE (reference sequence). The CDR3 is CASSFGSNSNQPQHF. The CDR3 nucleotides read TGTGCCAGCAGCTTCGGGAGTAATAGCAATCAGCCCCAGCATTTT.

This clonotype was seen more than once but under ten times. The gene calls are TRBV7-4 and TRBJ2-3; 9 positions match TRBD1. The J segment lost 4 bases and the V segment lost 6 bases, leaving 14 bases of the junction unmatched. The CDR3 totals 17 residues. From germline, CDR1 is SGHVT and CDR2 SQSDAQ. The CDR3 reads CASSFPPGTGLPDTQYF. DNA for the CDR3: TGTGCCAGCAGTTTTCCTCCCGGGACAGGGTTGCCAGATACGCAGTATTTT.